The 15 T cell receptor beta chains below come from one sample, sequenced in a study of shared clonotypes between healthy human individuals (TCRdb year 2020). CD8 naive samples were obtained by positive selection for CCR7 among CD45RO-negative cells, yielding a CD45RA+CCR7+ population from which TemRA cells were excluded. Libraries were prepared through the immunoSEQ multiplex PCR assay. TCRdb retrieved this table from immuneACCESS and kept in-frame rearrangements only. Not all clones are present; in checked studies, unresolved V genes account for under half, and no reason is known for the remainder. This sample holds some 1,900,000 clones; just under 95% were observed only once. Jointly, the top ten make up roughly 1.2% of the sample. The sequencing input was naive CD8+ T cells sorted from blood. The sample's cell subset or site, from its label and the paper: CD45RA+CCR7+. The receptors derive from a man younger than 30 in good health.

This clone was picked up one time. J is TRBJ2-7 and V is TRBV9; 10 bases match TRBD2. This CDR3 is built from 15 residues. V shed 3 bases and J 4 bases; nucleotides not matched to a gene: 7. Germline CDR1 and CDR2: SGDLS and YYNGEE. CDR3 sequence (DNA): TGTGCCAGCAGCGCTTTAGCGGGAGGACTATACGAGCAGTACTTC. Amino acids: CASSALAGGLYEQYF.

The gene calls are TRBV29-1 and TRBJ2-1, with D unclear. The CDR3 contains 13 residues. Between the trimmed V and J ends, which lost 1 base and 8 bases, there was a span of 12 bases. CDR1 and CDR2 (germline): SQVTM, ANQGSEA. The DNA of the CDR3 is TGCAGCGTTGAAGCTCCCCGTCCCCATGAGCAGTTCTTC. This sequence encodes CSVEAPRPHEQFF.

V usage is TRBV4-3 and J usage is TRBJ2-6; no definite D call. Trimming took off 0 bases at V and 0 bases at J, with 12 bases between the two ends. CDR1 is LGHNA, CDR2 YSLEER, per germline. The CDR3 has 18 residues. In DNA form, the CDR3 reads TGCGCCAGCAGCCAAGAGGATACCGCGAGCTCTGGGGCCAACGTCCTGACTTTC. Translating gives CASSQEDTASSGANVLTF.

This chain links TRBV5-1 with TRBJ2-2; D is undetermined. Trimming removed 0 bases at V and 8 bases at J, with 17 bases between. The length of the CDR3 is 16 residues. In germline, CDR1 is SGHRS, CDR2 YFSETQ. CDR3 loop: CASSLDGPATAGELFF. The DNA of the CDR3 is TGCGCCAGCAGCTTGGATGGACCCGCGACTGCGGGGGAGCTGTTTTTT.

The rearrangement links TRBV7-6 to TRBJ1-6, with 10 bases that match TRBD1. V was clipped by 5 bases and J by 7 bases; unmatched bases: 11. The CDR3 totals 17 residues. Germline CDR1 SGHVS, CDR2 FNYEAQ. CDR3 DNA sequence: TGTGCCAGCAGCATAGGGACAGGGGAAATGGGAAATTCACCCCTCCACTTT. Its protein is CASSIGTGEMGNSPLHF.

The chain is built from TRBV6-1 and TRBJ2-2, with 12 bases aligning to TRBD2. Germline V gene data show CDR1 as MNHNS and CDR2 as SASEGT. V lost 4 bases and J lost 5; bases outside the gene matches: 11. This CDR3 is 18 amino acids long. The CDR3, as DNA: TGTGCCAGCAGTGCCCTAGCGGGAGGGCCTAGAGGTACCGGGGAGCTGTTTTTT. Amino acids: CASSALAGGPRGTGELFF.

The V call is TRBV7-3, the J call TRBJ1-1; 7 nucleotides agree with TRBD1. The V segment lost 0 bases and the J segment 1 base; nucleotides outside the gene matches: 2. The germline CDR1 and CDR2 sequences are SGHTA and FQGTGA. This CDR3 is built from 15 residues. The CDR3 DNA sequence: TGTGCCAGCAGCTTAACTACAGGGGAGAACACTGAAGCTTTCTTT. Translated: CASSLTTGENTEAFF.

This chain connects TRBV10-3 to TRBJ1-6; TRBD1 might be the D (5 bases). The CDR3 sequence is 14 residues long. V was pared by 2 bases and J by 8 bases, with 10 bases between. CDR1 and CDR2 (germline): ENHRY, SYGVKD. The CDR3 nucleotides read TGTGCCATCAGTGAGCGGGACGGTGATTCACCCCTCCACTTT. It translates to CAISERDGDSPLHF.

V gene TRBV19 combines with J gene TRBJ1-1; possible D gene TRBD1, 6 bases. V was clipped by 3 bases and J by 4 bases, with 15 bases between them. Germline assignment: CDR1 LNHDA and CDR2 SQIVND (reference sequence). The CDR3 is 15 amino acids. CDR3 sequence: CASSIPGGLGTEAFF. The CDR3 bases are TGTGCCAGTAGTATCCCCGGGGGGCTCGGCACTGAAGCTTTCTTT. The full variable domain, rest sourced from reference TRBV19 and TRBJ1-1, is DGGITQSPKYLFRKEGQNVTLSCEQNLNHDAMYWYRQDPGQGLRLIYYSQIVNDFQKGDIAEGYSVSREKKESFPLTVTSAQKNPTAFYLCASSIPGGLGTEAFFGQGTRLTVV.

The chain combines TRBV9 with TRBJ2-7, with D perhaps matching TRBD1 (5 bases). In germline, CDR1 is SGDLS, CDR2 YYNGEE. Trimming removed 0 bases at V and 2 bases at J, with 15 bases between. The CDR3 sequence is 16 residues long. Written as DNA, the CDR3 is TGTGCCAGCAGCGTAGGTGGGGCTAGTTCTACCTACGAGCAGTACTTC. Translation gives CASSVGGASSTYEQYF.

CDR3 residues: CASSLGTGSNEQFF. The CDR3 DNA sequence: TGTGCCAGCAGTTTAGGGACAGGGAGCAATGAGCAGTTCTTC. The V call is TRBV27, the J call TRBJ2-1, with 9 bases lining up with TRBD1. V dropped 2 bases and J dropped 6; count of bases not matched to a gene: 2. The CDR3 consists of 14 residues. CDR1 is MNHEY and CDR2 is SMNVEV in the germline V gene (reference sequence).

This chain uses TRBV11-2 with TRBJ2-1; 7 bases are a match to TRBD2. Looked up from germline, CDR1 is SGHAT and CDR2 is FQNNGV. V gave up 4 bases and J gave up 9 bases; unmatched junction bases: 6. This CDR3 has 13 residues. The chain's CDR3 is CASSWGDYGEQFF. For the CDR3, the DNA is TGTGCCAGCAGCTGGGGGGACTACGGTGAGCAGTTCTTC.

This clone has just one count. This chain joins TRBV9 and TRBJ2-3; 14 nucleotides line up with TRBD2. J was trimmed by 0 bases and V by 4 bases; bases with no gene match: 7. Germline values: CDR1 SGDLS, CDR2 YYNGEE. The CDR3 length is 18 residues. Here the CDR3 DNA reads TGTGCCAGCAGCACTCCCGGGACTAGCGGGAGTAGCACAGATACGCAGTATTTT. Translating it yields CASSTPGTSGSSTDTQYF.

The chain couples TRBV23-1 to TRBJ1-1, with TRBD1 as a possible D gene (6 bases). TRBV23-1 is noted as an ORF with a role that remains uncertain. V was pared by 8 bases and J by 11 bases, with 18 bases between. This CDR3 comprises 12 residues. The CDR3: CASGGGQREAFF. Here the CDR3 DNA reads TGCGCCAGCGGGGGCGGGCAACGCGAGGCTTTCTTT.

CDR3 nucleotides: TGCGCCAGCAGCTGGGTGACTAGCGGGGGTCCCTACGAGCAGTACTTC. It yields the protein CASSWVTSGGPYEQYF. The chain uses TRBV5-1 and TRBJ2-7; 12 bases fit TRBD2. Germline V gives CDR1 SGHRS, CDR2 YFSETQ. The V segment lost 3 bases and the J segment 2 bases; nucleotides outside the gene matches: 6. The CDR3 totals 16 residues.